The T cell receptor (beta chain) under discussion was sequenced for a study of T cell clusters in autoimmune cytopenias. Study-level information: Healthy control donors averaged 56 years of age, with a median of 59 years. Study-level points and caveats: No cluster-lack signature appeared between secondary cytopenia and chronic lymphocytic leukemia patients, apparently due to lymphoma masking.

TRB rearrangements were amplified by touch-down multiplex PCR with mixed TRB-A/B primers. TCRdb re-called the multiplex PCR reads; every CDR3 protein appears as one record, without DNA. The specimen's table records 5,000 to 7,000 distinct CDR3 sequences. Approximately 36,000 genome equivalents of blood DNA were amplified for TRB. The length of the CDR3 is 15 residues. Germline CDR1 reads SQVTM; CDR2 reads ANQGSEA. In the case of this clonotype: Its antigen is unidentified.

This same sample was also taken into another study, of T cell repertoires in aging, cancer and after chemotherapy. From that second work: Healthy donor repertoires were recorded over several months to years and showed clear clonal overlap.

V is TRBV29-1 and J is TRBJ2-2; TCRdb lists TRBD2, though no DNA is available to test this call. The material sequenced was peripheral blood. This TCR came from a human donor in good health. The chain's CDR3 is CSVEESGGVIGELFF.